This T cell receptor beta chain is from a study of beta chain features in type 1 diabetes. At the level of the study: Patients shared similar age, gender and cell yields with healthy donors.

This CDR3 spans 14 amino acids. Germline CDR1 and CDR2: MNHEY and SVGAGI. J lost 5 bases, V lost 5 bases, and 8 bases had no gene match. TCRB transcripts that were expressed got sequenced, as all of the isolated RNA had been reverse transcribed. Data came from immunoSEQ multiplex PCR; TCRdb stores just in-frame clones and leaves some out. The repertoire has under 350,000 clones, under 8.5% of them found once; the top ten carry more than 0.8%. The sequence was collected from a woman aged 18-30 years in good health. Sequenced sample: central memory CD4+ T cells from blood. V is TRBV6-5 and J is TRBJ1-2; 7 bases match TRBD1. The CDR3 reads CASSLTGTAYGYTF. The DNA of the CDR3 is TGTGCCAGCAGTCTCACCGGGACAGCTTATGGCTACACCTTC.